The 23 T cell receptor beta chains in this list originate from one sample, sequenced in a study of control samples from healthy donors and cancer patients. The table came from immunoSEQ multiplex PCR; TCRdb's copy has only in-frame clones and leaves some out. The profile covers under 70,000 clones, with 90% appearing a single time and approximately 1.2% taken by the ten largest. Sequenced: PBMCs. All receptors derive from a woman aged 45-65 years with colorectal cancer.

This CDR3 reads CASSENTLSAGNTIYF. DNA for the CDR3: TGTGCCAGCAGTGAGAATACCCTTTCTGCTGGAAACACCATATATTTT. V is TRBV2 and J is TRBJ1-3; no definite D call. The CDR3 is 16 amino acids. Germline CDR1 is SNHLY and CDR2 is FYNNEI. V was clipped by 3 bases and J by 2 bases, with 14 bases between them. Drawing the rest from reference TRBV2 and TRBJ1-3, the complete variable domain is EPEVTQTPSHQVTQMGQEVILRCVPISNHLYFYWYRQILGQKVEFLVSFYNNEISEKSEIFDDQFSVERPDGSNFTLKIRSTKLEDSAMYFCASSENTLSAGNTIYFGEGSWLTVV.

The chain carries TRBV6-5 and TRBJ2-7; tentative D call: TRBD2 (5 bases). CDR1 is MNHEY, CDR2 SVGAGI, per germline. CDR3 length equals 13 residues. V dropped 8 bases and J dropped 6 bases, with 17 bases sitting between them. DNA for the CDR3: TGTGCCAGCCAGGACTCCGCCTTACGCGAGCAGTACTTC. Translating it yields CASQDSALREQYF.

The V gene is TRBV9, the J gene TRBJ1-2; no definite D call. The V gene's germline CDR1 is SGDLS and CDR2 YYNGEE. V lost 3 bases and J 4 bases, leaving 16 bases between the germline ends. This CDR3 region has 15 residues. CDR3: CASSADLWGAYGYTF. CDR3 sequence (DNA): TGTGCCAGCAGCGCAGATTTGTGGGGAGCCTATGGCTACACCTTC.

The J gene is TRBJ1-5, the V gene TRBV18; the D gene is possibly TRBD1 (5 bases). This CDR3 is 13 amino acids long. V was clipped by 10 bases and J by 5 bases, with 15 bases between them. The V gene's germline CDR1 is KGHSH and CDR2 LQKENI. Here the CDR3 DNA reads TGTGCCACCACGGGGGGGTTGCATCAGCCCCAGCATTTT. Protein: CATTGGLHQPQHF.

The chain has TRBV9 and TRBJ2-4, with 7 bases matching TRBD1. There are 16 residues in the CDR3. CDR1 is SGDLS, CDR2 YYNGEE, per germline. J was trimmed by 0 bases and V by 2 bases; bases with no gene match: 5. CDR3 DNA: TGTGCCAGCAGCGTCTGGGACAGCACAGCCAAAAACATTCAGTACTTC. Protein: CASSVWDSTAKNIQYF. The whole variable domain, remainder taken from reference TRBV9 and TRBJ2-4, is DSGVTQTPKHLITATGQRVTLRCSPRSGDLSVYWYQQSLDQGLQFLIQYYNGEERAKGNILERFSAQQFPDLHSELNLSSLELGDSALYFCASSVWDSTAKNIQYFGAGTRLSVL.

A few counts support this clone. A read error may account for a junction end that differs from germline. J is TRBJ2-1 and V is TRBV6-5, with D uncertain. This CDR3 contains 10 residues. Germline loops: CDR1 MNHEY, CDR2 SVGAGI. CDR3 amino acids: CATVYDEQFF. The CDR3 DNA sequence: TGTGCCACCGTCTACGATGAGCAGTTCTTC.

V and J are TRBV9 and TRBJ2-2, with D possibly TRBD1 on 6 matching bases. The CDR3 is made up of 16 amino acids. Trimming cost V 3 bases and J 4 bases, with 16 bases left between them. Germline CDR1 SGDLS, CDR2 YYNGEE. As DNA, the CDR3 is TGTGCCAGCAGCGCGGCACAGGGTCTGGTCACCGGGGAGCTGTTTTTT. This encodes CASSAAQGLVTGELFF.

As for this clone: Within the sample, other DNA sequences also encode this same CDR3. The chain is built from TRBV28 and TRBJ2-3; no clear D. The CDR3 runs 13 residues. V was shortened by 4 bases and J by 0 bases, with 5 bases between the two germline ends. CDR1 and CDR2 from the germline V gene are MDHEN and SYDVKM. The CDR3 region has the DNA TGTGCCAGCAGTTCCCCGAGCACAGATACGCAGTATTTT. This encodes CASSSPSTDTQYF.

V gene TRBV27 combines with J gene TRBJ1-1; D is unresolved. Trimming removed 4 bases from V and 5 bases from J, with 14 bases in between. Germline V gives CDR1 MNHEY, CDR2 SMNVEV (reference sequence). CDR3 length equals 14 residues. The CDR3 DNA reads as TGTGCCAGCAGTTCCCCACGGCGGGATACTGAAGCTTTCTTT. Amino acid sequence: CASSSPRRDTEAFF.

V and J are TRBV3-1 (or the pseudogene TRBV3-2) and TRBJ2-3; tentative D call: TRBD1 (5 bases). The V and J ends lost 1 base and 2 bases respectively, with 13 bases between them. Germline-derived CDR1 and CDR2 are LGHDT and YNNKEL (reference sequence). The CDR3 is 16 amino acids. DNA of the CDR3: TGTGCCAGCAGCCAAGCGAATGCAGGGTTCACAGATACGCAGTATTTT. This sequence encodes CASSQANAGFTDTQYF.

The chain links TRBV5-5 to TRBJ1-3; the D gene is possibly TRBD1 (5 bases). Trimming removed 3 bases at V and 4 bases at J, with 8 bases between. This CDR3 region has 13 residues. Germline CDR1 SGHKS, CDR2 YYEKEE (reference sequence). CDR3 in amino acids: CASSWDPGNTIYF. Written as DNA, the CDR3 is TGTGCCAGCAGCTGGGACCCGGGAAACACCATATATTTT.

The rearrangement uses TRBV5-1 and TRBJ2-2; possibly TRBD1 for D (5 bases). There are 15 residues in the CDR3. In germline, CDR1 is SGHRS, CDR2 YFSETQ. V lost 4 bases and J lost 3, with 13 bases in between. CDR3 region: CASSLFQGHTGELFF. CDR3 DNA sequence: TGCGCCAGCAGCCTTTTCCAGGGCCACACCGGGGAGCTGTTTTTT.

The table lists this clone with a count of one. This sequence joins TRBV9 and TRBJ1-1; possible D gene TRBD1, 6 bases. Germline V gives CDR1 SGDLS, CDR2 YYNGEE. V was trimmed by 3 bases and J by 3 bases, leaving 15 bases between them. There are 15 residues in the CDR3. This chain's CDR3 is CASSAAVRGDTEAFF. The DNA of the CDR3 is TGTGCCAGCAGCGCGGCCGTCAGGGGCGACACTGAAGCTTTCTTT.

The chain recombines TRBV19 with TRBJ2-5; perhaps TRBD1 as D (6 bases). Germline CDR1 and CDR2: LNHDA and SQIVND (reference sequence). V lost 4 bases and J 5 bases, leaving 14 bases between the germline ends. CDR3 length: 14 residues. This CDR3 is CASSRDTALETQYF. The CDR3 nucleotides are TGTGCCAGTAGTAGGGACACGGCGTTGGAGACCCAGTACTTC.

The rearrangement uses TRBV5-1 and TRBJ2-2; D unclear. CDR1 and CDR2 (germline): SGHRS, YFSETQ. The CDR3 spans 17 residues. Trimming cost V 0 bases and J 0 bases, with 12 bases left between them. The CDR3, as DNA: TGCGCCAGCAGCTTGGCGGCTGGAACCGCGAACACCGGGGAGCTGTTTTTT. Translating gives CASSLAAGTANTGELFF.

V is TRBV6-1 and J is TRBJ1-5; the D is unclear. Trimming stripped 3 bases from V and 7 bases from J, with 10 bases between. This CDR3 contains 13 residues. Germline V gives CDR1 MNHNS, CDR2 SASEGT. This CDR3 is CASSDPFRQPQHF. CDR3 coding DNA: TGTGCCAGCAGTGACCCCTTTCGACAGCCCCAGCATTTT.

The chain recombines TRBV7-3 with TRBJ2-3; 12 bases fit TRBD2. Germline V gene lookup returns CDR1 SGHTA and CDR2 FQGTGA. V trimming: 2 bases; J trimming: 4 bases; junction bases outside the gene matches: 16. CDR3 length: 20 amino acids. DNA of the CDR3: TGTGCCAGCAGCTTACACGCGCCGGGGGTTCTAGCGGGAGGGGCAGATACGCAGTATTTT. This codes for CASSLHAPGVLAGGADTQYF.

The J gene is TRBJ1-6, the V gene TRBV27; no reliable D call. Germline values: CDR1 MNHEY, CDR2 SMNVEV (reference sequence). CDR3 length: 13 residues. Trimming took off 6 bases at V and 8 bases at J, with 11 bases between the two ends. CDR3 nucleotides: TGTGCCAGCAGCCGGTCGTTTGATTCACCCCTCCACTTT. Protein sequence: CASSRSFDSPLHF.

The V gene is TRBV3-1 (or the pseudogene TRBV3-2), the J gene TRBJ2-5, with 7 bases matching TRBD1. CDR3 length: 16 amino acids. Trimming removed 6 bases from V and 5 bases from J; junction bases left unmatched: 15. Germline lookup yields CDR1 LGHDT and CDR2 YNNKEL (reference sequence). The CDR3 coding sequence is TGTGCCAGCAGGCTTATAGGGGGCGCGAGTTCGGAGACCCAGTACTTC. It translates to CASRLIGGASSETQYF.

The J gene is TRBJ2-7, the V gene TRBV18, with D unresolved. This CDR3 is built from 12 residues. The germline CDR1 and CDR2 sequences are KGHSH and LQKENI. V shed 2 bases and J shed 1 base, with 3 bases lying between them. CDR3 DNA: TGTGCCAGCTCACCAGGATCCTACGAGCAGTACTTC. Translation: CASSPGSYEQYF.

The chain uses TRBV19 and TRBJ2-1; a weak D match, TRBD2 (5 bases). Germline V CDR1 and CDR2: LNHDA, SQIVND (reference sequence). The length of the CDR3 is 14 residues. V lost 5 bases and J lost 0, with 8 bases in between. DNA for the CDR3: TGTGCCAGTAGTCCGGCGGGCTCCTACAATGAGCAGTTCTTC. It translates to CASSPAGSYNEQFF.

The DNA of the CDR3 is TGTGCCAGCAGCCCCAATTACTTTAGAGCCGAGGGAGCTCAGTACTTC. This codes for CASSPNYFRAEGAQYF. The V call is TRBV5-5, the J call TRBJ2-5; D is perhaps TRBD2 (5 bases). The CDR3 contains 16 residues. With 4 bases removed from V and 11 bases from J, the gap between germline ends came to 27 bases. The V gene's germline CDR1 is SGHKS and CDR2 YYEKEE (reference sequence).

The V gene is TRBV3-1 (or the pseudogene TRBV3-2), the J gene TRBJ2-3; 7 positions match TRBD2. V lost 8 bases, J lost 2 bases, and 7 bases stayed unmatched. Germline V CDR1 and CDR2: LGHDT, YNNKEL (reference sequence). This CDR3 comprises 14 residues. CDR3 sequence: CASHTGGNTDTQYF. CDR3 DNA sequence: TGTGCCAGCCACACGGGGGGAAACACAGATACGCAGTATTTT.